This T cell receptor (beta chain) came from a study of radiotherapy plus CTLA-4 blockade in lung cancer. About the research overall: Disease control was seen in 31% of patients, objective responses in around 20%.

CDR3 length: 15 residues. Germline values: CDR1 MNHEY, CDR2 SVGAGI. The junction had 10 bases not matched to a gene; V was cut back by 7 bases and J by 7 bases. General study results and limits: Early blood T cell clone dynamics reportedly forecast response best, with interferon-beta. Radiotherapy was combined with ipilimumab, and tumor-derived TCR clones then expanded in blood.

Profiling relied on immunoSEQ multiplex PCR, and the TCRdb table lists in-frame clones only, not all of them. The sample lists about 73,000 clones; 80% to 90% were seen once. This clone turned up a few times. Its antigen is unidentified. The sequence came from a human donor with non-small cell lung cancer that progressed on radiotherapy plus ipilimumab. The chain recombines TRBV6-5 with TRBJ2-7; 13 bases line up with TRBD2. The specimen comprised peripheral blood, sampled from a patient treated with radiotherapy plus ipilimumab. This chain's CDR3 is CASTGTSGILREQYF. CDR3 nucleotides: TGTGCCAGCACTGGGACTAGCGGGATATTGAGGGAGCAGTACTTC.